One T cell receptor (beta chain) is described in this entry. The data were obtained in a study of T cells expressing NK-cell markers. UMI-tagged 5'RACE template switching yielded the TCR beta cDNA. One entry per CDR3 protein, without DNA, is what TCRdb gives after re-calling the 5' RACE reads. Its table lists 200,000 to 300,000 distinct CDR3 sequences. CDR3 size: 15 residues. The TCR sequence derives from a man aged 18 to 35 in good health. The sample taken for sequencing was blood T cells: a sorted CD56 or NKG2C T cell subset, CD4+ or CD8+ T cells, or bulk PBMC T cells (not recorded which). The chain links TRBV23-1 to TRBJ2-1; the D call of TRBD2 rests on TCRdb alone, since no DNA is present to check it. Being an ORF, TRBV23-1 has a function that is uncertain. This CDR3 is CASSQRTSSVNEQFF.